This T cell receptor (beta chain) came from a study of shared clonotypes between healthy human individuals. Assay: immunoSEQ multiplex PCR; the TCRdb copy retains only in-frame clones and omits some. The sample includes approximately 2.5 million clones, more than 90% of them seen just once. The germline V gene has CDR1 SGHDT and CDR2 YYEEEE. The length of the CDR3 is 14 residues. Unmatched junction bases numbered 6, after V lost 4 bases and J lost 6 bases. Notes on this clone: Its target is unknown.

The study, taken as a whole, reports: The study generally estimated greater richness for naive than memory subsets.

This rearrangement joins TRBV5-6 to TRBJ2-7; 11 positions match TRBD2. The sequence came from a man aged 18 to 35 in good health. The sample taken for sequencing was naive CD4+ T cells sorted from blood. As for subset: CD45RA+ positively selected. CDR3 coding DNA: TGTGCCAGCAGCCCACAGACTAGCGGGGTCGAGCAGTACTTC. Amino acids: CASSPQTSGVEQYF. Full variable domain (missing parts from reference TRBV5-6 and TRBJ2-7): DAGVTQSPTHLIKTRGQQVTLRCSPKSGHDTVSWYQQALGQGPQFIFQYYEEEERQRGNFPDRFSGHQFPNYSSELNVNALLLGDSALYLCASSPQTSGVEQYFGPGTRLTVT.